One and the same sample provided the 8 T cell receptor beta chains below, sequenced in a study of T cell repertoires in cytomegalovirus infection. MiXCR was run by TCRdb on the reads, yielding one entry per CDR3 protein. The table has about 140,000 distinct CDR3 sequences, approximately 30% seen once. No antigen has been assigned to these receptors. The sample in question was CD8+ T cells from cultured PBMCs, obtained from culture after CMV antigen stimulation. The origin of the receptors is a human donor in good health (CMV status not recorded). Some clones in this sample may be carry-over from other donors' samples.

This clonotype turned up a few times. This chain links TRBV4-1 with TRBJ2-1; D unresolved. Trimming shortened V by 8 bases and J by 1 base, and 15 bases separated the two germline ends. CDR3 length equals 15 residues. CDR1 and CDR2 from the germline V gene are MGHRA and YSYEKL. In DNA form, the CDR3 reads TGCGCCAGCTGCGTAGCCTTTGGGTCCTACAATGAGCAGTTCTTC. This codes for CASCVAFGSYNEQFF.

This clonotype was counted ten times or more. The CDR3 loop reads CASSLGQGYGYTF. CDR3 DNA sequence: TGTGCCAGCAGCTTGGGGCAGGGTTATGGCTACACCTTC. This chain connects TRBV7-8 to TRBJ1-2; tentative D call: TRBD1 (5 bases). Looked up from germline, CDR1 is SGHVS and CDR2 is FQNEAQ. This CDR3 is 13 amino acids long. With 3 bases removed from V and 5 bases from J, the gap between germline ends came to 10 bases.

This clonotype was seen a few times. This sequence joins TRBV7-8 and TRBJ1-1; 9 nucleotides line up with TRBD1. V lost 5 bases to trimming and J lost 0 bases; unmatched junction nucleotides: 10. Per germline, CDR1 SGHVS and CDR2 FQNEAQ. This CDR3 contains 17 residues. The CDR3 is CASSLYTGQGMNTEAFF. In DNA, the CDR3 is TGTGCCAGCAGCCTATACACGGGACAGGGCATGAACACTGAAGCTTTCTTT.

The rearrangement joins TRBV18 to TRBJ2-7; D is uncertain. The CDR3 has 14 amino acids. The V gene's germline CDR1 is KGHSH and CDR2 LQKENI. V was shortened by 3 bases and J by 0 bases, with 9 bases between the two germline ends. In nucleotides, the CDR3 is TGTGCCAGCTCACCGTTAGGCGACTCCTACGAGCAGTACTTC. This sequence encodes CASSPLGDSYEQYF.

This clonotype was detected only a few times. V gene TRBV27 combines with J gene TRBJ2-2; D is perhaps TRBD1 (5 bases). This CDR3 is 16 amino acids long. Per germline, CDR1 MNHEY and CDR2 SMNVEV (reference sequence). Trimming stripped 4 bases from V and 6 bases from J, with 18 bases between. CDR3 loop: CASSSYQGHAPGELFF. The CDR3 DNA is TGTGCCAGCAGTTCCTACCAGGGTCACGCCCCCGGGGAGCTGTTTTTT.

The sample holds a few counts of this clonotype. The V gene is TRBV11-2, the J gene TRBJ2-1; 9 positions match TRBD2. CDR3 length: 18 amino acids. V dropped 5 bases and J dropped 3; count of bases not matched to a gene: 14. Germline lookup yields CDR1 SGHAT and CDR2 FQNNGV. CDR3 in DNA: TGTGCCAGCAGCCGTGCTATGGCGGGGGGGCCTTTCTACAATGAGCAGTTCTTC. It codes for CASSRAMAGGPFYNEQFF.

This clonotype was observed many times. The CDR3 sequence: CASSLVGAGGRNEQYF. DNA for the CDR3: TGTGCCAGCAGCTTAGTCGGAGCGGGGGGGCGGAACGAGCAGTACTTC. This chain joins TRBV7-6 and TRBJ2-7, with 10 nucleotides matching TRBD2. Germline lookup yields CDR1 SGHVS and CDR2 FNYEAQ. The CDR3 is 16 residues long. The junction had 8 bases not matched to a gene; V was cut back by 1 base and J by 5 bases.

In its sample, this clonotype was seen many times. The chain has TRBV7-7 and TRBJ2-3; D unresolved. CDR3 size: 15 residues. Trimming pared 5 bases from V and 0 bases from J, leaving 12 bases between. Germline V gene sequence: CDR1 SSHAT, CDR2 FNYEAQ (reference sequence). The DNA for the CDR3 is TGTGCCAGCAGCGAAGACGGATCTAGCACAGATACGCAGTATTTT. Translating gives CASSEDGSSTDTQYF.